This TCR beta chain was identified in a study of cytomegalovirus exposure and HLA in healthy donors. About the study: Counted in an early data release were 65 million to 100 million unique TCRs from HLA-typed donors.

This clone was seen a handful of times. Use of 60 Vbeta and 13 Jbeta primers characterized the PCR. Profiling relied on immunoSEQ multiplex PCR, and the TCRdb table lists in-frame clones only, not all of them. The data contain about 160,000 clones, around four fifths of them singletons. This CDR3 is 14 amino acids long. CDR1 and CDR2 (germline): LNHDA, SQIVND (reference sequence). V lost 6 bases and J lost 6, with 17 bases in between. The chain joins TRBV19 to TRBJ1-1; D remains unclear. The sequence came from a woman aged 18-35 years in good health and CMV-seronegative. The specimen was PBMCs. CDR3: CASRYGLSSSEAFF. CDR3 DNA sequence: TGTGCCAGTAGGTACGGACTATCCTCGTCTGAAGCTTTCTTT.